The 13 T cell receptor beta chains presented below share a single source sample, sequenced in a study of siplizumab effects on memory and regulatory T cells. Clones were read by immunoSEQ multiplex PCR, and TCRdb kept only the in-frame ones, dropping some. The sample holds roughly 75,000 clones, around 93% seen once. The specimen sequenced was CD8+ T cells sorted from blood. The receptors were gathered from a human donor in good health.

The genes are TRBV27 and TRBJ2-3; D remains unclear. The CDR3 covers 15 residues. Trimming pared 6 bases from V and 4 bases from J, leaving 17 bases between. The germline CDR1 and CDR2 sequences are MNHEY and SMNVEV (reference sequence). The CDR3 nucleotides read TGTGCCAGCAGCCCAGGCCCTTTGTGGGCAGATACGCAGTATTTT. It codes for CASSPGPLWADTQYF.

In regard to this clone: This same CDR3 is encoded by further DNA sequences in the sample. The chain recombines TRBV5-6 with TRBJ2-3; 8 bases are shared with TRBD2. This CDR3 contains 15 residues. Germline V lookup: CDR1 SGHDT, CDR2 YYEEEE. With V trimmed by 0 bases and J by 3 bases, 3 bases remained unmatched. CDR3 loop: CASSLGGGGTDTQYF. The DNA of the CDR3 is TGTGCCAGCAGCTTGGGAGGCGGGGGGACAGATACGCAGTATTTT.

This chain joins TRBV19 and TRBJ1-5, with a weak D call TRBD1 (5 bases). Germline CDR1 is LNHDA and CDR2 is SQIVND (reference sequence). The germline V and J ends were trimmed by 3 bases and 3 bases, with 12 bases remaining between them. The CDR3 loop spans 15 amino acids. CDR3: CASSIAGGFNQPQHF. In nucleotides, the CDR3 is TGTGCCAGTAGTATCGCGGGGGGGTTCAATCAGCCCCAGCATTTT.

CDR3 amino acids: CASSQAGSNSPLHF. The CDR3 DNA is TGTGCCAGCAGCCAAGCAGGCTCTAATTCACCCCTCCACTTT. V and J are TRBV14 and TRBJ1-6; no clear D. CDR1 and CDR2 from the germline V gene are SGHDN and FVKESK. The CDR3 is 14 amino acids. V was pared by 1 base and J by 6 bases, with 7 bases between. Supplemented by reference TRBV14 and TRBJ1-6, the full variable domain reads EAGVTQFPSHSVIEKGQTVTLRCDPISGHDNLYWYRRVMGKEIKFLLHFVKESKQDESGMPNNRFLAERTGGTYSTLKVQPAELEDSGVYFCASSQAGSNSPLHFGNGTRLTVT.

The genes are TRBV5-1 and TRBJ1-1; D gene ambiguous. The germline V and J ends were trimmed by 0 bases and 3 bases, with 9 bases remaining between them. The CDR3 covers 14 residues. CDR1 is SGHRS, CDR2 YFSETQ, per germline. The CDR3 nucleotides read TGCGCCAGCAGCTTGGGGCAGATTGACACTGAAGCTTTCTTT. Translated, it gives CASSLGQIDTEAFF.

The rearrangement links TRBV27 to TRBJ1-1; 7 positions agree with TRBD1. Germline assignment: CDR1 MNHEY and CDR2 SMNVEV (reference sequence). V gave up 5 bases and J gave up 0 bases; unmatched junction bases: 6. CDR3 size: 15 residues. CDR3 amino acids: CASSLVTGMNTEAFF. The CDR3 DNA reads as TGTGCCAGCAGTCTGGTGACAGGGATGAACACTGAAGCTTTCTTT.

The CDR3, as DNA: TGTGCCAGCATTTTTGGAAACACCATATATTTT. This gives the protein CASIFGNTIYF. The chain recombines TRBV25-1 with TRBJ1-3; no reliable D call. The CDR3 contains 11 residues. Trimming stripped 7 bases from V and 3 bases from J, with 4 bases between. In germline, CDR1 is MGHDK, CDR2 SYGVNS.

V and J are TRBV6-1 and TRBJ1-4; D unresolved. V lost 2 bases to trimming and J lost 7 bases, with 20 bases between them. Germline V CDR1 and CDR2: MNHNS, SASEGT. There are 17 residues in the CDR3. The CDR3 sequence: CASSELPSAGYFEKLFF. DNA of the CDR3: TGTGCCAGCAGTGAACTCCCCTCCGCCGGGTACTTTGAAAAACTGTTTTTT.

The chain joins TRBV5-1 to TRBJ1-4, with 7 bases identical to TRBD1. The CDR3 is 18 residues long. Germline-derived CDR1 and CDR2 are SGHRS and YFSETQ. V was pared by 0 bases and J by 0 bases, with 8 bases of the junction left unmatched. CDR3 in DNA: TGCGCCAGCAGCTTGGGTGTAGGGACAGTTGCAACTAATGAAAAACTGTTTTTT. As protein: CASSLGVGTVATNEKLFF.

This clone showed up just once. This sequence joins TRBV19 and TRBJ2-1, with 8 bases identical to TRBD2. Trimming took 4 bases from V and 4 from J; bases not matched to a gene: 6. The CDR3 loop spans 15 amino acids. CDR1 and CDR2 (germline): LNHDA, SQIVND (reference sequence). The CDR3 DNA sequence: TGTGCCAGTAGTAACGGGGGGGCCTCGTACAATGAGCAGTTCTTC. Its protein is CASSNGGASYNEQFF.

This sequence joins TRBV5-6 and TRBJ2-1; TRBD2 agrees at 11 bases. From germline, CDR1 is SGHDT and CDR2 YYEEEE. The CDR3 is 15 residues long. Unmatched junction bases numbered 5, after V lost 4 bases and J lost 5 bases. The CDR3 sequence: CASSPGLAVDNEQFF. CDR3 sequence (DNA): TGTGCCAGCAGCCCGGGACTAGCGGTCGACAATGAGCAGTTCTTC.

The rearrangement uses TRBV9 and TRBJ1-1; unclear D gene. The germline V and J ends were trimmed by 0 bases and 5 bases, with 14 bases remaining between them. Germline CDR1 and CDR2: SGDLS and YYNGEE. CDR3 length: 15 amino acids. CDR3 amino acids: CASSVGSAPGTEAFF. As DNA, the CDR3 is TGTGCCAGCAGCGTAGGGTCGGCCCCGGGGACTGAAGCTTTCTTT.

The V gene is TRBV9, the J gene TRBJ2-7; D uncertain. V lost 4 bases to trimming and J lost 3 bases, with 14 bases between them. This CDR3 has 14 residues. Germline V gene lookup returns CDR1 SGDLS and CDR2 YYNGEE. The chain's CDR3 is CASSPRTDGYEQYF. DNA of the CDR3: TGTGCCAGCAGCCCGAGGACGGATGGCTACGAGCAGTACTTC.